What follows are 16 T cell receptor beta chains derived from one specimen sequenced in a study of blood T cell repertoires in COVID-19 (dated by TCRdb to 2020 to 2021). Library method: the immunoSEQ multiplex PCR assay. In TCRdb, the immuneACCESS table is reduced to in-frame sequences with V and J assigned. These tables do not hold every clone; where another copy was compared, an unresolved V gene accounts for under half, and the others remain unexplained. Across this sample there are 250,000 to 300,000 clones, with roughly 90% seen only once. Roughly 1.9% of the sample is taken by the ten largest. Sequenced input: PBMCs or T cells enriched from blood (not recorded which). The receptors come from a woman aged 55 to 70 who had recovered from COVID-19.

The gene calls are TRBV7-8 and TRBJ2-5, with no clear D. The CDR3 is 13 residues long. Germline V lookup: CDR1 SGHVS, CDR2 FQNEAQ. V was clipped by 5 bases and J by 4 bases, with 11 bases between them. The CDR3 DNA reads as TGTGCCAGCAGCGATCGCGTGAGAGAGACCCAGTACTTC. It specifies CASSDRVRETQYF.

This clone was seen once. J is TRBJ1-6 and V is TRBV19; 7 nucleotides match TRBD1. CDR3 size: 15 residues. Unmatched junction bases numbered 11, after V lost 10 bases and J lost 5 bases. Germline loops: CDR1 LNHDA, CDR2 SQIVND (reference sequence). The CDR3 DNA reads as TGTGCCACCAAGTCTATCGGGACAGATAATTCACCCCTCCACTTT. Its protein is CATKSIGTDNSPLHF. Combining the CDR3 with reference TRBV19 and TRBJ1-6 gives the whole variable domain DGGITQSPKYLFRKEGQNVTLSCEQNLNHDAMYWYRQDPGQGLRLIYYSQIVNDFQKGDIAEGYSVSREKKESFPLTVTSAQKNPTAFYLCATKSIGTDNSPLHFGNGTRLTVT.

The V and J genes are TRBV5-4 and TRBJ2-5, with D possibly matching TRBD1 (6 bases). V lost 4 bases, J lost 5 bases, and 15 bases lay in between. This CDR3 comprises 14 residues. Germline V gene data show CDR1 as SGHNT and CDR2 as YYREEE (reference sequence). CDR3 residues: CASSIRQARETQYF. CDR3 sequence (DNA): TGTGCCAGCAGCATCCGACAGGCCCGGGAGACCCAGTACTTC.

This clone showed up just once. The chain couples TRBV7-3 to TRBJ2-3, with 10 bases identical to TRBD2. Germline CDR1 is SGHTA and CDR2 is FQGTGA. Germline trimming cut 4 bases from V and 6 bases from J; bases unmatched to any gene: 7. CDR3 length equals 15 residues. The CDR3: CASSWASGSLDTQYF. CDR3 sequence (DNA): TGTGCCAGCAGCTGGGCTAGCGGGAGTTTGGATACGCAGTATTTT. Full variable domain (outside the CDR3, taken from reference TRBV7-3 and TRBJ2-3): GAGVSQTPSNKVTEKGKYVELRCDPISGHTALYWYRQSLGQGPEFLIYFQGTGAADDSGLPNDRFFAVRPEGSVSTLKIQRTERGDSAVYLCASSWASGSLDTQYFGPGTRLTVL.

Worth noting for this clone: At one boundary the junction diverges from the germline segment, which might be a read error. The CDR3 DNA reads as TGTGCCAGCTGTTTCCCATTTACAAGAAAAAAACCCACTAACTATGGCTACACCTTC. Translation: CASCFPFTRKKPTNYGYTF. This chain uses TRBV28 with TRBJ1-2; no clear D. Germline V gene sequence: CDR1 MDHEN, CDR2 SYDVKM. The CDR3 covers 19 residues.

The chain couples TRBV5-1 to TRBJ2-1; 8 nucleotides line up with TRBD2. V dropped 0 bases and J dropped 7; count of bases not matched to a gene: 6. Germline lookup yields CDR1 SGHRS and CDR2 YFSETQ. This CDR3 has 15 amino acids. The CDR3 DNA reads TGCGCCAGCAGCTTGGAGGATAGCGGGACAAATGAGCAGTTCTTC. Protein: CASSLEDSGTNEQFF.

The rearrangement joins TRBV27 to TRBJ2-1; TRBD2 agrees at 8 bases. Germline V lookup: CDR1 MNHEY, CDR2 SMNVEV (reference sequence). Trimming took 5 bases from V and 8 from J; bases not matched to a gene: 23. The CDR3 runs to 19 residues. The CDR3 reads CASSPSLGTSYGMVDEQFF. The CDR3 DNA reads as TGTGCCAGCAGTCCCTCACTTGGGACTAGTTATGGGATGGTAGATGAGCAGTTCTTC.

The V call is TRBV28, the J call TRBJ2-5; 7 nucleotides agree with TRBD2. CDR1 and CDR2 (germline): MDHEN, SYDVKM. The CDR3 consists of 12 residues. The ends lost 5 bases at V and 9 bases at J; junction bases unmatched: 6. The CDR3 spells CASSLGTTAQYF. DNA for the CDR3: TGTGCCAGCAGTCTGGGGACTACCGCCCAGTACTTC.

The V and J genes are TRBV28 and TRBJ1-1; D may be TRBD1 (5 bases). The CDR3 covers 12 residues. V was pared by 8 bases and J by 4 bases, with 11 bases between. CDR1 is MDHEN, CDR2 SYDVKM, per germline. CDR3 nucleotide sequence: TGTGCCAGCGGGGGGATTAGCACTGAAGCTTTCTTT. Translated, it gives CASGGISTEAFF. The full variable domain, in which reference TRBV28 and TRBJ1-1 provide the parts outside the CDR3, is DVKVTQSSRYLVKRTGEKVFLECVQDMDHENMFWYRQDPGLGLRLIYFSYDVKMKEKGDIPEGYSVSREKKERFSLILESASTNQTSMYLCASGGISTEAFFGQGTRLTVV.

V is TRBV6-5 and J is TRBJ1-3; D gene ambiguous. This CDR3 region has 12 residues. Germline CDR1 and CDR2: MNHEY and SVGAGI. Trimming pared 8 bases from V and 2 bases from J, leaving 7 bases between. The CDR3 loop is CASGLPGNTIYF. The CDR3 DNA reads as TGTGCCAGCGGACTGCCTGGAAACACCATATATTTT.

Here the CDR3 DNA reads TGTGCCAGTATCAAGGGGGGGGGCAGAATTGAAGCTTTCTTT. As protein: CASIKGGGRIEAFF. The V call is TRBV19, the J call TRBJ1-1, with D tentatively TRBD1 (6 bases). Trimming stripped 7 bases from V and 7 bases from J, with 19 bases between. Germline CDR1 LNHDA, CDR2 SQIVND (reference sequence). There are 14 residues in the CDR3. Looking up the rest from reference TRBV19 and TRBJ1-1 gives the full variable domain: DGGITQSPKYLFRKEGQNVTLSCEQNLNHDAMYWYRQDPGQGLRLIYYSQIVNDFQKGDIAEGYSVSREKKESFPLTVTSAQKNPTAFYLCASIKGGGRIEAFFGQGTRLTVV.

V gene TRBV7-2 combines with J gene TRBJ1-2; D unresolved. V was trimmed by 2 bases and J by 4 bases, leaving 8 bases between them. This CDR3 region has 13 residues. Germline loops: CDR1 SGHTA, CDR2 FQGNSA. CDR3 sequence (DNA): TGTGCCAGCAGCTTATCCACAGTCTATGGCTACACCTTC. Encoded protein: CASSLSTVYGYTF.

The CDR3 region has the DNA TGCGCCAGCAGCTTCAGGAGCGGCTATGGCTACACCTTC. Translation gives CASSFRSGYGYTF. The V and J genes are TRBV5-1 and TRBJ1-2; D call uncertain. The CDR3 contains 13 residues. Trimming cost V 2 bases and J 4 bases, with 9 bases left between them. Per the germline V gene, CDR1 is SGHRS and CDR2 is YFSETQ.

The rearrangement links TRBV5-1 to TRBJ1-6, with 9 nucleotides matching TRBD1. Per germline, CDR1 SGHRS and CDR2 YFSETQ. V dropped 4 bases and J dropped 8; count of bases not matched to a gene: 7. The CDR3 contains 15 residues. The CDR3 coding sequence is TGCGCCAGCAGCCGGGACAGGGCTGGGGATTCACCCCTCCACTTT. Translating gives CASSRDRAGDSPLHF.

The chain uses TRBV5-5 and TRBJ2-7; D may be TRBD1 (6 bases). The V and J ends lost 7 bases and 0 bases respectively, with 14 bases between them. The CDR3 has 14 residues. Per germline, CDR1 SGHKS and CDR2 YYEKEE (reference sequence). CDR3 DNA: TGTGCCAGCGGGACGGGACAAGCCTCCTACGAGCAGTACTTC. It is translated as CASGTGQASYEQYF. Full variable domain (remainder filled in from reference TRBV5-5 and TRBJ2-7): DAGVTQSPTHLIKTRGQQVTLRCSPISGHKSVSWYQQVLGQGPQFIFQYYEKEERGRGNFPDRFSARQFPNYSSELNVNALLLGDSALYLCASGTGQASYEQYFGPGTRLTVT.

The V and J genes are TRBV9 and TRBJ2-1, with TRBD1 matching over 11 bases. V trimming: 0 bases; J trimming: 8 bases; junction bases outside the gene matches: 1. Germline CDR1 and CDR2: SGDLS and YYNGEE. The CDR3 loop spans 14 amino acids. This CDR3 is CASSVGGQGDEQFF. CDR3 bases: TGTGCCAGCAGCGTAGGGGGACAGGGGGATGAGCAGTTCTTC.